The 28 T cell receptor beta chains given below trace back to one sample, sequenced in a study of cytotoxic CD8 clonotypes in ibrutinib-treated CLL. Here immunoSEQ multiplex PCR was the method, and the copy in TCRdb shows in-frame clones only, minus some. Of fewer than 300,000 clones in the sample, 76% are singletons; the top ten hold around 5.3%. This specimen consisted of PBMCs, obtained at disease progression, from a patient treated with ibrutinib. The origin of the receptors is a human donor with chronic lymphocytic leukemia.

The chain links TRBV15 to TRBJ2-5; weak D call: TRBD2 (7 bases). The CDR3 length is 15 residues. The V and J ends lost 0 bases and 5 bases respectively, with 13 bases between them. The V gene's germline CDR1 is LNHNV and CDR2 YYDKDF (reference sequence). The CDR3 DNA is TGTGCCACCAGCAGAGATCCAGGGGAGGGGGAGACCCAGTACTTC. Translating gives CATSRDPGEGETQYF.

The rearrangement uses TRBV28 and TRBJ2-7; the match to TRBD2 covers 9 bases. The CDR3 has 16 residues. The V gene's germline CDR1 is MDHEN and CDR2 SYDVKM. V shed 2 bases, J shed 5 bases, and the junction held 10 bases outside the gene matches. The CDR3 DNA sequence: TGTGCCAGCAGTTTAAGGGTAGCGGGAGAAGAAAACGAGCAGTACTTC. This gives the protein CASSLRVAGEENEQYF.

V usage is TRBV19 and J usage is TRBJ2-7; D remains unclear. Trimming shortened V by 6 bases and J by 3 bases, and 15 bases separated the two germline ends. The length of the CDR3 is 14 residues. In germline, CDR1 is LNHDA, CDR2 SQIVND (reference sequence). This CDR3 reads CASSPQHVGYEQYF. The CDR3 region has the DNA TGTGCCAGTAGCCCCCAGCACGTCGGCTACGAGCAGTACTTC.

This clone was detected once. The chain carries TRBV9 and TRBJ1-2, with D tentatively TRBD1 (5 bases). CDR1 is SGDLS and CDR2 is YYNGEE in the germline V gene. V gave up 0 bases and J gave up 8 bases, with 17 bases separating them. The CDR3 is made up of 15 amino acids. The DNA of the CDR3 is TGTGCCAGCAGCGTAGATTGGGGGGACGTTAGGGGCTACACCTTC. It yields the protein CASSVDWGDVRGYTF.

The CDR3 is CASSLAGQGAFNYGYTF. CDR3 in DNA: TGCGCCAGCAGCTTGGCGGGACAGGGGGCGTTTAACTATGGCTACACCTTC. The chain combines TRBV5-1 with TRBJ1-2; TRBD1 aligns across 12 bases. Germline V gene lookup returns CDR1 SGHRS and CDR2 YFSETQ. V shed 0 bases and J 1 base; nucleotides not matched to a gene: 4. The CDR3 runs 17 residues. Full variable domain (missing parts from reference TRBV5-1 and TRBJ1-2): KAGVTQTPRYLIKTRGQQVTLSCSPISGHRSVSWYQQTPGQGLQFLFEYFSETQRNKGNFPGRFSGRQFSNSRSEMNVSTLELGDSALYLCASSLAGQGAFNYGYTFGSGTRLTVV.

The chain combines TRBV9 with TRBJ2-3, with TRBD1 matching over 7 bases. The germline V gene has CDR1 SGDLS and CDR2 YYNGEE. V was pared by 7 bases and J by 4 bases, with 9 bases of the junction left unmatched. The CDR3 spans 14 residues. The CDR3 loop reads CASDDRVGADTQYF. In DNA, the CDR3 is TGTGCCAGCGACGACAGGGTCGGGGCAGATACGCAGTATTTT.

This sequence joins TRBV9 and TRBJ2-3, with a possible D match to TRBD2 (5 bases). The germline V gene has CDR1 SGDLS and CDR2 YYNGEE. V dropped 1 base and J dropped 4 bases, with 10 bases sitting between them. The length of the CDR3 is 14 residues. The CDR3 loop reads CASSVSGKADTQYF. The CDR3 DNA reads as TGTGCCAGCAGCGTAAGCGGAAAGGCAGATACGCAGTATTTT.

The J gene is TRBJ2-2, the V gene TRBV7-6; D not resolved. The germline V gene has CDR1 SGHVS and CDR2 FNYEAQ. With 5 bases removed from V and 4 bases from J, the gap between germline ends came to 14 bases. This CDR3 has 15 amino acids. The CDR3 here is CASSPGLSFTGELFF. The CDR3 DNA reads TGTGCCAGCAGCCCGGGCCTCTCCTTCACCGGGGAGCTGTTTTTT.

This clone has a single count. The V and J genes are TRBV5-1 and TRBJ1-1; D unresolved. This CDR3 has 11 amino acids. CDR1 and CDR2 from the germline V gene are SGHRS and YFSETQ. Trimming stripped 0 bases from V and 7 bases from J, with 4 bases between. Here the CDR3 reads CASSLAGEAFF. In DNA, the CDR3 is TGCGCCAGCAGCTTGGCAGGTGAAGCTTTCTTT.

The gene calls are TRBV7-9 and TRBJ2-1; D is unclear. The CDR3 is made up of 12 amino acids. Trimming cost V 5 bases and J 9 bases, with 11 bases left between them. Per germline, CDR1 SEHNR and CDR2 FQNEAQ (reference sequence). CDR3 in amino acids: CASSPTGVEQFF. CDR3 nucleotide sequence: TGTGCCAGCAGCCCAACGGGTGTTGAGCAGTTCTTC.

CDR3 loop: CASSWGLAGPYEQYF. CDR3 bases: TGTGCCAGTAGTTGGGGACTAGCGGGCCCCTACGAGCAGTACTTC. The rearrangement joins TRBV19 to TRBJ2-7; 12 positions agree with TRBD2. CDR1 LNHDA and CDR2 SQIVND come from the germline V gene (reference sequence). The CDR3 runs 15 residues. The V segment lost 5 bases and the J segment 2 bases; nucleotides outside the gene matches: 4.

This clone appeared a few times. The V gene is TRBV6-5, the J gene TRBJ2-2; no reliable D call. Germline V lookup: CDR1 MNHEY, CDR2 SVGAGI. The CDR3 length is 14 residues. V lost 3 bases, J lost 1 base, and 6 bases lay in between. This CDR3 is CASSYRRNTGELFF. In DNA form, the CDR3 reads TGTGCCAGCAGTTATCGGAGGAACACCGGGGAGCTGTTTTTT.

This clone came up a few times. The chain combines TRBV19 with TRBJ1-5; D is uncertain. With 5 bases removed from V and 4 bases from J, the gap between germline ends came to 6 bases. Looked up from germline, CDR1 is LNHDA and CDR2 is SQIVND (reference sequence). The CDR3 contains 12 residues. The CDR3 here is CASSRGNQPQHF. CDR3 DNA: TGTGCCAGTAGTCGAGGGAATCAGCCCCAGCATTTT. Drawing the rest from reference TRBV19 and TRBJ1-5, the complete variable domain is DGGITQSPKYLFRKEGQNVTLSCEQNLNHDAMYWYRQDPGQGLRLIYYSQIVNDFQKGDIAEGYSVSREKKESFPLTVTSAQKNPTAFYLCASSRGNQPQHFGDGTRLSIL.

The CDR3 DNA is TGCGCCAGCAGCTTGCGATTGGGGCAGGGGTTCTACAATGAGCAGTTCTTC. Translating it yields CASSLRLGQGFYNEQFF. The J gene is TRBJ2-1, the V gene TRBV5-1; perhaps TRBD1 as D (6 bases). The CDR3 spans 17 residues. Trimming cost V 1 base and J 3 bases, with 17 bases left between them. Germline loops: CDR1 SGHRS, CDR2 YFSETQ.

This clone was seen only once. At one boundary the junction diverges from the germline segment, which might be a read error. V gene TRBV5-1 combines with J gene TRBJ1-1, with D possibly TRBD1 on 6 matching bases. The CDR3 has 14 residues. Looked up from germline, CDR1 is SGHRS and CDR2 is YFSETQ. CDR3 bases: TGCGCCAGCAGTTTGGACAGACCGAACACTGAAGCTTTCTTT. This sequence encodes CASSLDRPNTEAFF.

This rearrangement joins TRBV6-4 to TRBJ1-1, with 7 bases lining up with TRBD1. Germline V gene data show CDR1 as MRHNA and CDR2 as SNTAGT. The J segment lost 4 bases and the V segment lost 6 bases, leaving 8 bases of the junction unmatched. The CDR3 runs to 14 residues. CDR3 coding DNA: TGTGCCAGCAGGAAGGAGTCAGGGGGCACTGAAGCTTTCTTT. This gives the protein CASRKESGGTEAFF.

This clone was seen a single time. The sample has other DNA sequences that encode this CDR3 too. The CDR3, as DNA: TGTGCCAGCAGTCTCTCGGTCGTCCGTTCAGGCGCCAATCAGCCCCAGCATTTT. Translation gives CASSLSVVRSGANQPQHF. The genes are TRBV28 and TRBJ1-5; the D is unclear. The CDR3 has 18 amino acids. The germline gives CDR1 MDHEN, CDR2 SYDVKM. Trimming cost V 5 bases and J 3 bases, with 23 bases left between them.

The chain employs TRBV27 and TRBJ2-7; perhaps TRBD2 as D (6 bases). From germline, CDR1 is MNHEY and CDR2 SMNVEV (reference sequence). This CDR3 contains 15 residues. Trimming left V 4 bases short and J 0 bases short, with 13 bases between. The CDR3 DNA reads TGTGCCAGCAGTTCCCGGGGAGGAAGCTCCTACGAGCAGTACTTC. This gives the protein CASSSRGGSSYEQYF.

The genes are TRBV7-9 and TRBJ1-4; 7 nucleotides match TRBD1. Germline V gene lookup returns CDR1 SEHNR and CDR2 FQNEAQ (reference sequence). This CDR3 spans 14 amino acids. J gave up 7 bases and V 5 bases, and 7 bases lay outside the gene matches. In DNA, the CDR3 is TGTGCCAGCAGCCGCAGGGGGGAAGGTGAAAAACTGTTTTTT. The encoded protein is CASSRRGEGEKLFF.

The chain carries TRBV11-1 and TRBJ2-3; D might be TRBD1 (6 bases). Germline CDR1 and CDR2: SGHAT and FQDESV (reference sequence). V was pared by 3 bases and J by 2 bases, with 15 bases between. There are 16 residues in the CDR3. Written as DNA, the CDR3 is TGTGCCAGCAGCTTTAGTGCAGGGGTTGTCACAGATACGCAGTATTTT. The encoded protein is CASSFSAGVVTDTQYF.

The rearrangement joins TRBV6-5 to TRBJ1-5; D remains ambiguous. Germline V lookup: CDR1 MNHEY, CDR2 SVGAGI. V shed 6 bases and J shed 0 bases, with 6 bases lying between them. CDR3 length: 13 residues. The CDR3 nucleotides read TGTGCCAGCAGGAGGTATAGCAATCAGCCCCAGCATTTT. Its protein product is CASRRYSNQPQHF.

The chain uses TRBV2 and TRBJ2-7, with a weak D call TRBD2 (6 bases). V was pared by 10 bases and J by 4 bases, with 11 bases between. CDR1 is SNHLY, CDR2 FYNNEI, per germline. This CDR3 is built from 11 residues. CDR3 nucleotide sequence: TGTGCCAAGCGGGTAGATTACGAGCAGTACTTC. Translation gives CAKRVDYEQYF.

The genes are TRBV29-1 and TRBJ2-1, with TRBD1 matching 8 bases. The J segment lost 4 bases and the V segment lost 8 bases, leaving 7 bases of the junction unmatched. This CDR3 comprises 13 residues. Germline CDR1 reads SQVTM; CDR2 reads ANQGSEA. CDR3 nucleotides: TGCAGCTCTATGGACAGGGATTACAATGAGCAGTTCTTC. Protein sequence: CSSMDRDYNEQFF.

The chain uses TRBV7-3 and TRBJ2-3; 8 bases map to TRBD1. After removal of 4 bases from V and 3 bases from J, the junction contained 6 bases not matched to a gene. Germline V gene lookup returns CDR1 SGHTA and CDR2 FQGTGA. The CDR3 is 15 residues long. CDR3 nucleotides: TGTGCCAGCAGCTCGAGCAGGGGGCGAACAGATACGCAGTATTTT. Its protein is CASSSSRGRTDTQYF.

V gene TRBV5-6 combines with J gene TRBJ1-5; 7 bases fit TRBD1. This CDR3 is 16 amino acids long. The J segment lost 9 bases and the V segment lost 0 bases, leaving 12 bases of the junction unmatched. Germline V gene lookup returns CDR1 SGHDT and CDR2 YYEEEE. CDR3 residues: CASSLARGLITGPQHF. CDR3 coding DNA: TGTGCCAGCAGCTTGGCTAGGGGGCTAATCACGGGGCCCCAGCATTTT.

On this clone itself: Other nucleotide sequences from this sample produce the same CDR3. The chain employs TRBV6-1 and TRBJ1-6, with D perhaps matching TRBD1 (5 bases). With 0 bases removed from V and 9 bases from J, the gap between germline ends came to 12 bases. In germline, CDR1 is MNHNS, CDR2 SASEGT. The CDR3 length is 15 residues. The CDR3 is CASSEALRGRSPLHF. CDR3 DNA: TGTGCCAGCAGTGAAGCGCTTAGGGGTCGTTCACCCCTCCACTTT.

This clone was counted a few times. This chain connects TRBV9 to TRBJ1-1, with 8 bases aligning to TRBD1. Germline loops: CDR1 SGDLS, CDR2 YYNGEE. The J segment lost 5 bases and the V segment lost 1 base, leaving 13 bases of the junction unmatched. This CDR3 spans 17 amino acids. CDR3 sequence reads: CASSVTGGIWFDTEAFF. CDR3 DNA: TGTGCCAGCAGCGTAACAGGGGGAATCTGGTTCGATACTGAAGCTTTCTTT.

This clone was found once. The rearrangement uses TRBV5-1 and TRBJ2-7; D may correspond to TRBD1 or TRBD2 (5 bases each). The CDR3 totals 16 residues. Looked up from germline, CDR1 is SGHRS and CDR2 is YFSETQ. V was trimmed by 0 bases and J by 0 bases, leaving 13 bases between them. The CDR3 protein is CASSLGGATNSYEQYF. CDR3 nucleotide sequence: TGCGCCAGCAGCTTGGGAGGGGCGACCAACTCCTACGAGCAGTACTTC.